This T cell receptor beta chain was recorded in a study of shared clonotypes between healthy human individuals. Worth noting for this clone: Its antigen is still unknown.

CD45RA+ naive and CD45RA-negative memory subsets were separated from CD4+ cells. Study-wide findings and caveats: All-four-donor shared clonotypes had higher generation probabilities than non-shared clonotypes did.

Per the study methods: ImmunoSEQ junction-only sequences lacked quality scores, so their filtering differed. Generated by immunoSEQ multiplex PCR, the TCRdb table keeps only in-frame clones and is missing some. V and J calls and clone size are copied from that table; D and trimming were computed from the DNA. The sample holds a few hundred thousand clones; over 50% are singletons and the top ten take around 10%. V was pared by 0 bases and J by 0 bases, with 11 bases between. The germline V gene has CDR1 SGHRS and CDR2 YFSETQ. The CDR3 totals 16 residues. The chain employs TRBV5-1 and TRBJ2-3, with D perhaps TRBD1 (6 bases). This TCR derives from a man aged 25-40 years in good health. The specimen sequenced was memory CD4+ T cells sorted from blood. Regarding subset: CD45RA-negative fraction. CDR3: CASSLVDRPSTDTQYF. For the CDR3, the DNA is TGCGCCAGCAGCTTGGTAGACAGGCCTAGCACAGATACGCAGTATTTT.